Included here is one T cell receptor (beta chain) sequence, with context. This entry is derived from a study of T cell changes during pregnancy in multiple sclerosis. This table comes from immunoSEQ multiplex PCR, and its TCRdb copy is limited to in-frame clones, with some not included. Among under 75,000 clones, about 90% were seen once, and the ten largest hold about 0.5%. Germline V CDR1 and CDR2: SGHNT, YENEEA. The V gene end was trimmed by 5 bases and the J gene end by 8 bases; junction bases not matched to a gene: 10. The CDR3 consists of 14 residues. This sample comprised CD4+ T cells from peripheral blood mononuclear cells, obtained after pregnancy. The chain recombines TRBV11-3 with TRBJ2-3; 7 bases line up with TRBD1. The TCR originated in a female donor in good health, enrolled as a control in a pregnancy study. The CDR3 loop is CASSQTLGGGTQYF. The CDR3 bases are TGTGCCAGCAGCCAAACCCTAGGGGGCGGTACGCAGTATTTT.